The rows below give T cell receptor beta chains drawn from one sample of a study of T cells in Graves' hyperthyroidism and ophthalmopathy. TCRdb reprocessed the multiplex PCR reads via MiXCR and lists one record per CDR3 protein. The data show 600,000 or so distinct CDR3 sequences, approximately 15% seen once. The sequenced material came from blood. The receptors here all came from a woman aged 45 to 65 with Graves' ophthalmopathy. Each CDR3 is given with its conserved first and last residue. D genes are given only for firm matches. Clone sizes are given selectively: once, few, many, or a class where the clone is expanded.

V gene	clone size	J gene	D gene	CDR3 protein	CDR3 DNA
TRBV19	.	TRBJ2-7	TRBD1	CASSQGSGGALREQYF	TGTGCCAGTAGTCAAGGTTCAGGGGGCGCTTTAAGGGAGCAGTACTTC
TRBV2	many	TRBJ2-1	.	CASSERKWMDEQFF	TGTGCCAGCAGTGAGCGGAAGTGGATGGATGAGCAGTTCTTC
TRBV20-1	few	TRBJ1-5	.	CSARGLYFNQPQHF	TGCAGTGCTAGAGGCCTATATTTCAATCAGCCCCAGCATTTT
TRBV11-2	many	TRBJ1-2	TRBD1	CASSDRQTGKDGYTF	TGTGCCAGCAGCGATCGACAGACAGGGAAGGATGGCTACACCTTC
TRBV13	many	TRBJ2-2	.	CASSLWNTGELFF	TGTGCCAGCAGCTTGTGGAACACCGGGGAGCTGTTTTTT
TRBV7-9	many	TRBJ2-7	TRBD2	CASSFSGNNIPYEQYF	TGTGCCAGCAGCTTTAGCGGGAACAATATACCCTACGAGCAGTACTTC
TRBV28	many	TRBJ2-1	TRBD2	CASSLPGGRVSYNEQFF	TGTGCCAGCAGTTTACCGGGCGGGAGGGTATCCTACAATGAGCAGTTCTTC
TRBV19	.	TRBJ2-1	.	CASKRGKEQFF	TGTGCCAGTAAAAGGGGCAAGGAGCAGTTCTTC
TRBV20-1	many	TRBJ1-2	.	CSARAGDTVYGYTF	TGCAGTGCTAGAGCCGGGGACACCGTCTATGGCTACACCTTC
TRBV6-1	many	TRBJ2-1	TRBD2	CASSFGLAGGDEQFF	TGTGCCAGCAGTTTTGGACTAGCGGGGGGGGATGAGCAGTTCTTC
TRBV12-3/TRBV12-4	many	TRBJ2-3	.	CASSRLQSTDTQYF	TGTGCCAGCAGTCGCCTACAGAGCACAGATACGCAGTATTTT
TRBV3-1	many	TRBJ1-2	.	CASSQGLINYGYTF	TGTGCCAGCAGCCAAGGTCTGATAAACTATGGCTACACCTTC
TRBV12-3/TRBV12-4	many	TRBJ1-2	TRBD1	CASKPGQERNYGYTF	TGTGCCAGCAAACCGGGACAGGAACGTAACTATGGCTACACCTTC
TRBV12-3/TRBV12-4	many	TRBJ2-7	.	CASSSGTPTYEQYF	TGTGCCAGCAGTTCCGGGACGCCAACCTACGAGCAGTACTTC
TRBV6-4	.	TRBJ1-1	TRBD1	CASSPDRTGLEAFF	TGTGCCAGCAGTCCCGATCGGACAGGTCTTGAAGCTTTCTTT
TRBV7-3	many	TRBJ2-7	.	CASSPKGGKDSEQYF	TGTGCCAGCAGCCCTAAAGGCGGGAAAGATTCCGAGCAGTACTTC
TRBV28	many	TRBJ1-2	.	CASSLDGYGYTF	TGTGCCAGCAGCTTAGATGGCTATGGCTACACCTTC
TRBV4-1	.	TRBJ2-1	.	CASSQDRGFAGNEQFF	TGCGCCAGCAGCCAAGATCGGGGCTTTGCAGGCAATGAGCAGTTCTTC
TRBV20-1	many	TRBJ2-1	.	CSARAIGVLTYNEQFF	TGCAGTGCTAGAGCGATTGGGGTTTTGACTTACAATGAGCAGTTCTTC
TRBV3-1	many	TRBJ2-3	.	CASSQDLMSTDTQYF	TGTGCCAGCAGCCAAGATCTTATGAGCACAGATACGCAGTATTTT
TRBV19	.	TRBJ1-2	TRBD1	CASATGGYGYTF	TGTGCCAGCGCCACAGGGGGCTATGGCTACACCTTC